The T cell receptor beta chain described here comes from a study of CD8+ T cells in alopecia areata. In each case, RNA was isolated and then reverse transcribed into cDNA as the sequencing template. TCRdb's copy holds only in-frame clones and misses some; the assay was immunoSEQ multiplex PCR. The top ten clones hold around 10% of a sample with roughly 100,000 clones, about nine tenths of them seen once. The germline gives CDR1 SGHTA, CDR2 FQGTGA. The length of the CDR3 is 15 residues. V lost 0 bases and J lost 5; bases outside the gene matches: 6. Specified treatment: oral pan-JAK inhibitor, 5-10 mg twice daily.

This sequence originates from a human donor with alopecia areata. V usage is TRBV7-3 and J usage is TRBJ2-7, with TRBD2 matching 8 bases. Sequencing was performed on CD8+ T cells sorted from blood, taken at roughly week 30, from a patient treated with tofacitinib. Written as DNA, the CDR3 is TGTGCCAGCAGCTTAACGGCGGGAGGACTCAACGAGCAGTACTTC. It encodes CASSLTAGGLNEQYF.